A selection of T cell receptor beta chains follows, all from one sample in a study of CD8 T cells in ankylosing spondylitis. Each CDR3 protein is one row after TCRdb ran MiXCR on the 5' RACE reads. The sample shows around 120,000 distinct CDR3 sequences, approximately 14% of them seen only once. The sequenced sample was blood, either unsorted or a sorted T cell fraction (not recorded which). These receptors were collected from a female donor with ankylosing spondylitis or in good health (not recorded which). Both conserved end residues are part of each CDR3. Each record gives: D gene, clone size, J gene, V gene, CDR3 DNA, CDR3 protein. A D gene is named only where the DNA matches it firmly. Clone sizes are given selectively: once, few, many, or a class where the clone is expanded.

>.|many|TRBJ2-7|TRBV3-1
TGTGCCAGCAGCCGTACGAGGGCCACAGCGGGTAGCGAGCAGTACTTC
CASSRTRATAGSEQYF
>TRBD1|many|TRBJ2-6|TRBV29-1
TGCAGCGCCAGACAGGGTTCTGGGGCCAACGTCCTGACTTTC
CSARQGSGANVLTF
>TRBD2|.|TRBJ2-5|TRBV6-1
TGTGCCAGCAGGGCGGCGGGGGGATTGGAGACCCAGTACTTC
CASRAAGGLETQYF
>.|few|TRBJ1-2|TRBV6-5
TGTGCCACCCAAAAGGGGCAGCCTCATTATGGCTACACCTTC
CATQKGQPHYGYTF
>TRBD1|once|TRBJ2-3|TRBV7-8
TGTGCCAGCAGCTATGGGACAGCCCCCACAGATACGCAGTATTTT
CASSYGTAPTDTQYF
>.|many|TRBJ1-1|TRBV5-1
TGCGCCAGCAGCCGACTGGACACTGAAGCTTTCTTT
CASSRLDTEAFF
>.|.|TRBJ1-5|TRBV19
TGTGCCAGTAGTATAACTAACCACCAGCATTTT
CASSITNHQHF
>.|.|TRBJ2-5|TRBV5-6
TGTGCCAGCAGCTTGCTGGCTCGAGAGACCCAGTACTTC
CASSLLARETQYF
>.|.|TRBJ1-3|TRBV19
TGTGCCAGTAGTGCCGGATCCGGGACACAAGGAAACACCATATATTTT
CASSAGSGTQGNTIYF
>TRBD2|many|TRBJ2-3|TRBV9
TGTGCCAGCAGCGCCCGGACCCGGGGGGTAGGCACAGATACGCAGTATTTT
CASSARTRGVGTDTQYF
>TRBD1|.|TRBJ2-2|TRBV6-1
TGTGCCACCCCGGGACAGGAGAACACCGGGGAGCTGTTTTTT
CATPGQENTGELFF
>.|many|TRBJ1-1|TRBV5-1
TGCGCCAGCAGCTTGGGCCTCGGGGAAGCTTTCTTT
CASSLGLGEAFF
>.|.|TRBJ2-7|TRBV29-1
TGCAGCGTTGTAGGCAAAAAGAACTACGAGCAGTACTTC
CSVVGKKNYEQYF
>.|few|TRBJ2-5|TRBV7-2
TGTGCCAGCAGCTTAGCGGGCAGCCGACAAGAGACCCAGTACTTC
CASSLAGSRQETQYF
>.|few|TRBJ1-4|TRBV20-1
TGCAGTGCTACTCCGCCGCTTGGAACTAATGAAAAACTGTTTTTT
CSATPPLGTNEKLFF
>.|few|TRBJ2-1|TRBV20-1
TGCAGTGCTAGAGATTCCGGGAATTACAATGAGCAGTTCTTC
CSARDSGNYNEQFF
>.|.|TRBJ1-1|TRBV18
TGTGCCAGCTCCCGGGAGCAAACTGGGACTGAAGCTTTCTTT
CASSREQTGTEAFF
>.|.|TRBJ1-5|TRBV12-3/TRBV12-4
TGTGCCAGCAGCTCCGGGACGGCTTTGAATTTT
CASSSGTALNF
>.|many|TRBJ1-5|TRBV24-1
TGTGCCACCCGCCGGGGGGAGAATCAGCCCCAGCATTTT
CATRRGENQPQHF
>TRBD2|.|TRBJ2-2|TRBV20-1
TGCAGTGCTAGGAACGGAGGCGGGAGGGCACCCGGGGAGCTGTTTTTT
CSARNGGGRAPGELFF
>.|medium-sized|TRBJ2-7|TRBV28
TGTGCCAGCACTATCCCGACAGGCTACGAGCAGTACTTC
CASTIPTGYEQYF
>TRBD1|.|TRBJ1-5|TRBV28
TGTGCCAGCAGCCCTTATGACAGGGGCCATCAGCCCCAGCATTTT
CASSPYDRGHQPQHF
>.|.|TRBJ1-3|TRBV5-6
TGTGCCAGCAGCTTTCAGGGTTTTTCTGGAAACACCATATATTTT
CASSFQGFSGNTIYF
>TRBD1|.|TRBJ1-1|TRBV25-1
TGTGCCAGCAGTGAGCCGGGACAGGGGACTGAAGCTTTCTTT
CASSEPGQGTEAFF